The subject of this entry is one T cell receptor beta chain. Per the original data handling: Amplification of reference gene primers was used by the study to estimate nucleated cell counts. Repertoires were generated with immunoSEQ multiplex PCR, while TCRdb's copy carries only in-frame clones and drops some. The D gene and trimming were derived from the DNA, and the V and J assignments and clone size from that table. The sample yields 75,000 to 90,000 clones, approximately 88% seen once. This sample was included in a study of blood T cell repertoires in COVID-19. Study-level background: COVID-19 samples from acute and convalescent phases originated in the United States, Italy and Spain.

Material for sequencing was peripheral blood. This receptor was obtained from an elderly man with acute or convalescent COVID-19.

CDR3 sequence reads: CASILWGVTEAFF. The CDR3 bases are TGTGCCAGCATTCTTTGGGGGGTCACTGAAGCTTTCTTT. The V and J genes are TRBV2 and TRBJ1-1, with D maybe TRBD1 (5 bases). This CDR3 has 13 amino acids. The V gene lost 7 bases and the J gene lost 4 bases, with 13 bases spanning the gap. Germline assignment: CDR1 SNHLY and CDR2 FYNNEI. Based on the CDR3 plus reference TRBV2 and TRBJ1-1, the full variable domain is EPEVTQTPSHQVTQMGQEVILRCVPISNHLYFYWYRQILGQKVEFLVSFYNNEISEKSEIFDDQFSVERPDGSNFTLKIRSTKLEDSAMYFCASILWGVTEAFFGQGTRLTVV.